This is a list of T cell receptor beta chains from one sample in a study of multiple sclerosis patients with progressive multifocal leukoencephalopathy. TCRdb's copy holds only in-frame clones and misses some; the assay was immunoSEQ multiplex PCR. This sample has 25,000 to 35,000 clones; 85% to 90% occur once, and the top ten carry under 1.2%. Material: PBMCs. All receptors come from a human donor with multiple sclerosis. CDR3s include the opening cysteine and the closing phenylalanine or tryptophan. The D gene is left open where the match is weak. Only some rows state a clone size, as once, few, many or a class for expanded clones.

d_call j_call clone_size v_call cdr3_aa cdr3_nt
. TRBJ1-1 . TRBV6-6 CASRTTGGNTEAFF TGTGCCAGCAGGACCACGGGAGGGAACACTGAAGCTTTCTTT
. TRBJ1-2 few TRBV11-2 CASSLGPSDYGYTF TGTGCCAGCAGCTTAGGGCCAAGCGACTATGGCTACACCTTC
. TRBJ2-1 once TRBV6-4 CASRRDPYSYNEQFF TGTGCCAGCAGAAGGGACCCCTACTCCTACAATGAGCAGTTCTTC
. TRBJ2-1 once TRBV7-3 CSCEREVPFF TGTTCGTGTGAGAGGGAGGTTCCGTTCTTC
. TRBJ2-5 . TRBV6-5 CASRAQETQYF TGTGCCAGCAGGGCCCAAGAGACCCAGTACTTC
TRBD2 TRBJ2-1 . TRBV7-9 CASSGGTRGGLNEQFF TGTGCCAGCAGCGGAGGGACGCGGGGGGGCCTAAACGAGCAGTTCTTC
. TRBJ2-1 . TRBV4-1 CASSHYFDRGNEQFF TGCGCCAGCAGCCATTACTTCGACCGGGGGAATGAGCAGTTCTTC
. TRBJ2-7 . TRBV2 CASSGQDLYEQYF TGTGCCAGCAGTGGACAGGATCTCTACGAGCAGTACTTC
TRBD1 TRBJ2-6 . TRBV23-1 CASSPRTDRGQRAGANVLTF TGCGCCAGCAGTCCAAGGACCGACAGGGGCCAACGAGCTGGGGCCAACGTCCTGACTTTC
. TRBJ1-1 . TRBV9 CASSVGQSNTEAFF TGTGCCAGCAGCGTCGGGCAGAGTAACACTGAAGCTTTCTTT
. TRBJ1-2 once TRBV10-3 CAISESREGYTF TGTGCCATCAGTGAGTCCAGGGAAGGCTACACCTTC
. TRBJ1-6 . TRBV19 CASSIIVLTATDSPLHF TGTGCCAGTAGTATAATAGTCCTGACGGCGACGGATTCACCCCTCCACTTT
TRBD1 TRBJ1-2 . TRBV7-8 CARSLYGTGNGYTF TGTGCCAGAAGCTTATACGGGACAGGGAATGGCTACACCTTC
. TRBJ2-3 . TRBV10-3 CASQQGRDTDTQYF TGTGCCTCCCAACAGGGAAGGGACACAGATACGCAGTATTTT
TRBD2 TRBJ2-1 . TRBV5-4 CASSWHGTSKYNEQLF TGTGCCAGCAGCTGGCATGGGACTAGTAAGTACAATGAGCAGCTCTTC
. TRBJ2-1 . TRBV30 CAWSGGAGYNEQFF TGTGCCTGGAGTGGGGGGGCAGGCTACAATGAGCAGTTCTTC
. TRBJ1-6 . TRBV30 CAWSGLGGSYNSPLHF TGTGCCTGGAGTGGCCTAGGGGGCTCCTATAATTCACCCCTCCACTTT
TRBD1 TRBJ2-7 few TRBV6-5 CASSPDRASSYEQYF TGTGCCAGCAGTCCCGACAGGGCTAGCTCCTACGAGCAGTACTTC
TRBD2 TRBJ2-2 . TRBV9 CASSVEVRGANTGELFF TGTGCCAGCAGCGTCGAGGTACGGGGGGCGAACACCGGGGAGCTGTTTTTT
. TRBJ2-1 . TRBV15 CATSRPVGNEQFF TGTGCCACCAGCAGACCGGTCGGCAATGAGCAGTTCTTC
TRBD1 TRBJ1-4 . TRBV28 CASSLRTGANEKLFF TGTGCCAGCAGTCTTCGGACAGGGGCTAATGAAAAACTGTTTTTT
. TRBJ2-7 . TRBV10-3 CAISESNFNYEQYF TGTGCCATCAGTGAGTCGAATTTCAACTACGAGCAGTACTTC
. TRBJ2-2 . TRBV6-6 CASSYGSTYTGELFF TGTGCCAGCAGTTACGGTTCTACCTACACCGGGGAGCTGTTTTTT
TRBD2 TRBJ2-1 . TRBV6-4 CASSDGSGDSNEQFF TGTGCCAGCAGTGACGGCAGCGGGGATAGCAATGAGCAGTTCTTC
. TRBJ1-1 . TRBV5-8 CASRPGRMNTGAFF TGTGCCAGCAGGCCGGGACGGATGAACACTGGAGCTTTCTTT
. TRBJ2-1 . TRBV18 CASSRAGNYNEQFF TGTGCCAGCTCCCGGGCAGGAAACTACAATGAGCAGTTCTTC
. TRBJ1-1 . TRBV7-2 CASSLAGQDYTEAFF TGTGCCAGCAGCTTAGCGGGTCAGGACTACACTGAAGCTTTCTTT
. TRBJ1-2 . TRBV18 CASSPKCWLCGEGANYGYTF TGTGCCAGCTCACCAAAATGCTGGTTGTGCGGCGAGGGAGCTAACTATGGCTACACCTTC
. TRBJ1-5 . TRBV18 CASSTGANQPQHF TGTGCCAGCTCCACGGGGGCAAATCAGCCCCAGCATTTT
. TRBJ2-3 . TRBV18 CASSPEFTDTQYF TGTGCCAGCTCACCGGAGTTCACAGATACGCAGTATTTT
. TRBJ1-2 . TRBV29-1 CSVISHKGYTF TGCAGCGTCATAAGTCACAAGGGCTACACCTTC
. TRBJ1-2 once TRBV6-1 CASSELGQPNYGYTF TGTGCCAGCAGTGAATTGGGGCAGCCGAACTATGGCTACACCTTC